The sequence of this TCR beta chain was determined in a study of cytomegalovirus exposure and HLA in healthy donors. The study's findings and limits: A later analysis linked a missense DCLRE1C variant to TCR beta V- and J-gene trimming.

As to this clone: The antigen is not known.

The PCR used 60 Vbeta and 13 Jbeta primers. This table comes from immunoSEQ multiplex PCR, and its TCRdb copy is limited to in-frame clones, with some not included. The sample holds under 200,000 clones; about 64% are singletons and the top ten take approximately 1.5%. The CDR3 loop spans 16 amino acids. Germline CDR1 is SGHTA and CDR2 is FQGNSA. The V and J ends lost 1 base and 0 bases, in that order; junction bases with no gene match: 6. The chain is built from TRBV7-2 and TRBJ2-7; 7 bases agree with TRBD2. The clonotype comes from a man in his fifties in good health and CMV-seronegative. Sample: PBMCs. CDR3 nucleotide sequence: TGTGCCAGCAGCTTAGAGAGCGGGGCGGTCTCCTACGAGCAGTACTTC. Encoded protein: CASSLESGAVSYEQYF.